The next 17 T cell receptor beta chains were all read from a single sample in a study of follicular helper T cells after annual influenza vaccination. Here immunoSEQ multiplex PCR was the method, and the copy in TCRdb shows in-frame clones only, minus some. The table has about 11,000 clones, about 84% seen once. The sample consisted of CXCR5- memory CD4+ T cells sorted from blood, taken 6 weeks after influenza vaccination. These receptors originate from an adult who received the influenza vaccine.

The J gene is TRBJ2-5, the V gene TRBV7-7; no definite D call. V dropped 5 bases and J dropped 1 base, with 8 bases sitting between them. This CDR3 contains 13 residues. Germline CDR1 and CDR2: SSHAT and FNYEAQ (reference sequence). CDR3 in DNA: TGTGCCAGCAGCGGAAGGGTCCAAGAGACCCAGTACTTC. Translated: CASSGRVQETQYF.

This sequence joins TRBV28 and TRBJ2-7; 10 bases map to TRBD1. The junction had 9 bases not matched to a gene; V was cut back by 5 bases and J by 5 bases. The CDR3 consists of 15 residues. Germline CDR1 reads MDHEN; CDR2 reads SYDVKM. DNA of the CDR3: TGTGCCAGCAGTCCCCCGGGACAGGGGTTTCACGAGCAGTACTTC. Encoded protein: CASSPPGQGFHEQYF. The complete variable domain, with remaining parts taken from reference TRBV28 and TRBJ2-7, reads DVKVTQSSRYLVKRTGEKVFLECVQDMDHENMFWYRQDPGLGLRLIYFSYDVKMKEKGDIPEGYSVSREKKERFSLILESASTNQTSMYLCASSPPGQGFHEQYFGPGTRLTVT.

The rearrangement links TRBV6-5 to TRBJ2-1; 9 positions agree with TRBD2. Trimming removed 9 bases from V and 6 bases from J; junction bases left unmatched: 9. Germline CDR1 reads MNHEY; CDR2 reads SVGAGI. CDR3 length: 14 amino acids. In DNA, the CDR3 is TGTGCCAGTTCGGCTAGCGGGGCTATCAATGAGCAGTTCTTC. This sequence encodes CASSASGAINEQFF.

The chain recombines TRBV9 with TRBJ2-1; TRBD1 matches at 7 bases. Trimming took 2 bases from V and 1 from J; bases not matched to a gene: 15. CDR3 length equals 19 residues. Looked up from germline, CDR1 is SGDLS and CDR2 is YYNGEE. The CDR3 nucleotides read TGTGCCAGCAGCGTCACTACAGGGGTCGGTGTAGGTTCCTACAATGAGCAGTTCTTC. This encodes CASSVTTGVGVGSYNEQFF.

The gene calls are TRBV29-1 and TRBJ1-5; TRBD1 might be the D (5 bases). Trimming took off 6 bases at V and 10 bases at J, with 16 bases between the two ends. Germline loops: CDR1 SQVTM, CDR2 ANQGSEA. The CDR3 is made up of 12 amino acids. In DNA, the CDR3 is TGCAGCGTGGGGGGAACAGGTTTCCCCCAGCATTTT. As protein: CSVGGTGFPQHF.

The chain couples TRBV28 to TRBJ1-5; D ambiguous. The V and J ends lost 5 bases and 2 bases respectively, with 1 base between them. Germline CDR1 is MDHEN and CDR2 is SYDVKM. This CDR3 contains 11 residues. CDR3: CASSGNQPQHF. DNA for the CDR3: TGTGCCAGCAGTGGCAATCAGCCCCAGCATTTT.

This clone came up a few times. J is TRBJ1-1 and V is TRBV7-2; no clear D gene. With 3 bases removed from V and 1 base from J, the gap between germline ends came to 12 bases. The CDR3 is 15 residues long. CDR1 and CDR2 from the germline V gene are SGHTA and FQGNSA. The CDR3 coding sequence is TGTGCCAGCAGCTTTTACGGGAAGCAGAACACTGAAGCTTTCTTT. It translates to CASSFYGKQNTEAFF. The complete variable domain, with remaining parts taken from reference TRBV7-2 and TRBJ1-1, reads GAGVSQSPSNKVTEKGKDVELRCDPISGHTALYWYRQSLGQGLEFLIYFQGNSAPDKSGLPSDRFSAERTGGSVSTLTIQRTQQEDSAVYLCASSFYGKQNTEAFFGQGTRLTVV.

J is TRBJ2-7 and V is TRBV7-2; 13 bases agree with TRBD2. This CDR3 is 16 amino acids long. Germline V lookup: CDR1 SGHTA, CDR2 FQGNSA. The V and J ends lost 5 bases and 7 bases, in that order; junction bases with no gene match: 11. The CDR3 here is CASSNRGTSGTKEQYF. Written as DNA, the CDR3 is TGTGCCAGCAGCAATCGCGGGACTAGCGGGACTAAGGAGCAGTACTTC. The whole variable domain, filled in from reference TRBV7-2 and TRBJ2-7, reads GAGVSQSPSNKVTEKGKDVELRCDPISGHTALYWYRQSLGQGLEFLIYFQGNSAPDKSGLPSDRFSAERTGGSVSTLTIQRTQQEDSAVYLCASSNRGTSGTKEQYFGPGTRLTVT.

The chain has TRBV28 and TRBJ2-3, with 11 positions matching TRBD2. Per germline, CDR1 MDHEN and CDR2 SYDVKM. This CDR3 spans 18 amino acids. V dropped 7 bases and J dropped 0; count of bases not matched to a gene: 12. CDR3 protein: CASTRGTSGYTSTDTQYF. As DNA, the CDR3 is TGTGCCAGCACCCGAGGGACTAGCGGTTATACTAGCACAGATACGCAGTATTTT.

The chain has TRBV5-1 and TRBJ2-5, with 9 bases lining up with TRBD1. The V gene's germline CDR1 is SGHRS and CDR2 YFSETQ. The CDR3 has 14 residues. The V segment lost 4 bases and the J segment 4 bases; nucleotides outside the gene matches: 5. CDR3 residues: CASSKGQGTETQYF. DNA for the CDR3: TGCGCCAGCAGCAAAGGACAGGGGACAGAGACCCAGTACTTC.

A few counts support this clone. The chain combines TRBV28 with TRBJ2-7; D not resolved. The CDR3 loop spans 13 amino acids. Per germline, CDR1 MDHEN and CDR2 SYDVKM. V was clipped by 8 bases and J by 6 bases, with 17 bases between them. The CDR3 is CASLAGFSGEQYF. The CDR3 DNA reads as TGTGCCAGCCTGGCCGGGTTCTCGGGCGAGCAGTACTTC.

CDR3 loop: CATSYNVGYGYTF. The CDR3 bases are TGTGCCACCAGTTATAATGTGGGCTATGGCTACACCTTC. The gene calls are TRBV15 and TRBJ1-2; D is ambiguous. V was cut by 6 bases and J by 4 bases, with 12 bases left in between. Germline loops: CDR1 LNHNV, CDR2 YYDKDF (reference sequence). This CDR3 is 13 amino acids long.

The chain couples TRBV9 to TRBJ2-1; 9 positions agree with TRBD2. J lost 5 bases, V lost 0 bases, and 3 bases had no gene match. The germline gives CDR1 SGDLS, CDR2 YYNGEE. This CDR3 is built from 15 residues. CDR3 sequence reads: CASSVVPSGDNEQFF. CDR3 DNA: TGTGCCAGCAGCGTAGTGCCTAGCGGGGACAATGAGCAGTTCTTC.

The chain recombines TRBV4-1 with TRBJ2-5; TRBD1 matches 10 bases. Unmatched junction bases numbered 7, after V lost 1 base and J lost 8 bases. CDR1 and CDR2 (germline): MGHRA, YSYEKL. There are 15 residues in the CDR3. CDR3 residues: CASSQGGTGAKTQYF. CDR3 coding DNA: TGCGCCAGCAGCCAAGGTGGGACAGGGGCCAAAACCCAGTACTTC.

The rearrangement links TRBV7-2 to TRBJ2-1, with no clear D. Trimming left V 1 base short and J 5 bases short, with 9 bases between. This CDR3 comprises 14 residues. Germline-derived CDR1 and CDR2 are SGHTA and FQGNSA. The CDR3 here is CASSLDGHNNEQFF. CDR3 nucleotide sequence: TGTGCCAGCAGCTTAGATGGCCACAACAATGAGCAGTTCTTC.

J is TRBJ2-2 and V is TRBV28; D is possibly TRBD2 (5 bases). The germline V gene has CDR1 MDHEN and CDR2 SYDVKM. V lost 6 bases, J lost 2 bases, and 10 bases lay in between. This CDR3 is 14 amino acids long. The CDR3 region has the DNA TGTGCCAGCAGAAGGACTTTAAACACCGGGGAGCTGTTTTTT. Its protein is CASRRTLNTGELFF.

This clone was seen only once. CDR3 sequence (DNA): TGTGCCAACTCCGGGACAGCCTCGAACACCGGGGAGCTGTTTTTT. As protein: CANSGTASNTGELFF. The chain couples TRBV10-3 to TRBJ2-2; 7 bases fit TRBD1. Germline V gene data show CDR1 as ENHRY and CDR2 as SYGVKD. This CDR3 spans 15 amino acids. V shed 10 bases, J shed 0 bases, and the junction held 8 bases outside the gene matches.